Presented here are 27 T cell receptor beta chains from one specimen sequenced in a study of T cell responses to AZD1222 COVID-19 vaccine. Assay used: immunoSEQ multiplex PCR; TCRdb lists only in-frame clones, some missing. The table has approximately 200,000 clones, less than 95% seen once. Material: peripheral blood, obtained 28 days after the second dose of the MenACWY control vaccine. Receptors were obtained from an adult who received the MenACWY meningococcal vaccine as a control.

DNA for the CDR3: TGTGCCAGCAGGGACGGACGGGGCCATAACTATGGCTACACCTTC. The encoded protein is CASRDGRGHNYGYTF. The J gene is TRBJ1-2, the V gene TRBV6-5, with D maybe TRBD1 (5 bases). The CDR3 totals 15 residues. With 6 bases removed from V and 1 base from J, the gap between germline ends came to 15 bases. Looked up from germline, CDR1 is MNHEY and CDR2 is SVGAGI.

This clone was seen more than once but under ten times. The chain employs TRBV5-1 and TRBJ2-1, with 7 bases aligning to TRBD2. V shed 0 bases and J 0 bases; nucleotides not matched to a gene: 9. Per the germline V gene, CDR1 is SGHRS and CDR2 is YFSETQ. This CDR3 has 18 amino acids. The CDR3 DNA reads TGCGCCAGCAGCTTGGCGTCAACTAGCGAGAGCTCCTACAATGAGCAGTTCTTC. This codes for CASSLASTSESSYNEQFF.

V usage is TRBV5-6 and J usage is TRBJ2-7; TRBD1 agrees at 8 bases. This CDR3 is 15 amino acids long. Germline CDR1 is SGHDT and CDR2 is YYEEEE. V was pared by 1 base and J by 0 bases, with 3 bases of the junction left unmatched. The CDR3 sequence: CASSLLTGGSYEQYF. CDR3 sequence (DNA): TGTGCCAGCAGCTTGCTTACAGGGGGCTCCTACGAGCAGTACTTC.

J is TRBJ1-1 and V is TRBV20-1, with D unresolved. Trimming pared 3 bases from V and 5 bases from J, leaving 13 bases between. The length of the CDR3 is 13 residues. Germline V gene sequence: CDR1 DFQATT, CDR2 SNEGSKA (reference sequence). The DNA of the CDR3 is TGCAGTGCTAGTCCCGCCTTTGGGACTGAAGCTTTCTTT. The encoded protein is CSASPAFGTEAFF.

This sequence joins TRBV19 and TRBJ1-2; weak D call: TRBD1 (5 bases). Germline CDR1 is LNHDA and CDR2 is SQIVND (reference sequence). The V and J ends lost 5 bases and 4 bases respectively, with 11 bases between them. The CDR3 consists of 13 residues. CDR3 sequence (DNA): TGTGCCAGTAGTGCGACAGAAACCTATGGCTACACCTTC. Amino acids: CASSATETYGYTF.

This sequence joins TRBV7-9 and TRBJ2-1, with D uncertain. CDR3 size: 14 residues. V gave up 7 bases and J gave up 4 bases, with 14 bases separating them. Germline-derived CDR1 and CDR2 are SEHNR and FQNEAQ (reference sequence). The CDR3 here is CASTQLALYNEQFF. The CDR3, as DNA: TGTGCCAGCACACAATTAGCCTTGTACAATGAGCAGTTCTTC.

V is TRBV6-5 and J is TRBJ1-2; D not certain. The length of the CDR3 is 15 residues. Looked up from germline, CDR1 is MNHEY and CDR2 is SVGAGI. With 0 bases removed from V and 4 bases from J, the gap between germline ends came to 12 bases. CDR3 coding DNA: TGTGCCAGCAGTTACTCGACCAGTTTTACCTATGGCTACACCTTC. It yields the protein CASSYSTSFTYGYTF.

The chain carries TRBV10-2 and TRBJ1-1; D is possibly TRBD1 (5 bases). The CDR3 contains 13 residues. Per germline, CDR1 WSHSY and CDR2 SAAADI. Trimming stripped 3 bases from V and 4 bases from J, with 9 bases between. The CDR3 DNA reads TGCGCCAGCAGTGATAGGGGTGGCACTGAAGCTTTCTTT. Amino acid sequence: CASSDRGGTEAFF.

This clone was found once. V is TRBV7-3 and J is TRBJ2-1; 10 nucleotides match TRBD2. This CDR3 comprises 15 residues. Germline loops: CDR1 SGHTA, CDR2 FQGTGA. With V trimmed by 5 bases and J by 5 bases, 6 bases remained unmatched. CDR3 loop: CASSPSGSGDNEQFF. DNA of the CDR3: TGTGCCAGCAGCCCTAGCGGGAGCGGGGACAATGAGCAGTTCTTC.

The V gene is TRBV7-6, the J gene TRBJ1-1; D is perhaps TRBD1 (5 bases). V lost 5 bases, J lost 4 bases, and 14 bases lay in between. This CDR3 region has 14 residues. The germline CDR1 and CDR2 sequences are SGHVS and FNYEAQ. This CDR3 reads CASSLRVDGTEAFF. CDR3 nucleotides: TGTGCCAGCAGCCTCAGGGTTGACGGCACTGAAGCTTTCTTT.

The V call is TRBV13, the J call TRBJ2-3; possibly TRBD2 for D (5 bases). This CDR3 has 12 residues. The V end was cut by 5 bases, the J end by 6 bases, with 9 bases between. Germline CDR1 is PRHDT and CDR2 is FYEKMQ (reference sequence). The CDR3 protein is CASSRGWDTQYF. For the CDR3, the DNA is TGTGCCAGCAGCCGAGGGTGGGATACGCAGTATTTT.

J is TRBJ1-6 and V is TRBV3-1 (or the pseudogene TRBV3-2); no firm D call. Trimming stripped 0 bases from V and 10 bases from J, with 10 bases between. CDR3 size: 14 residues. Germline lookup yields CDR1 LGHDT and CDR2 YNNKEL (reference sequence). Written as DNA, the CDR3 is TGTGCCAGCAGCCAAGATGGGCCTCTCTCACCCCTCCACTTT. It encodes CASSQDGPLSPLHF.

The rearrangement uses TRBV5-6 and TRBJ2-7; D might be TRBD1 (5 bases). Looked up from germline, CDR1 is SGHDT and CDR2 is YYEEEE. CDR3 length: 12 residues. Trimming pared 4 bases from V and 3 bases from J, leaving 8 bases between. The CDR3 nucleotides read TGTGCCAGCAGCCCGCAGGGCTACGAGCAGTACTTC. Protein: CASSPQGYEQYF.

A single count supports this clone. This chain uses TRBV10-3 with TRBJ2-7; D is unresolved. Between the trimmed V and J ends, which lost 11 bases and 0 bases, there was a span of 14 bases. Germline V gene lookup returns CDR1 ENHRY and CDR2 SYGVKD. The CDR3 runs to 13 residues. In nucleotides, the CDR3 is TGTGCCTCCAACGACATACTCTCCTACGAGCAGTACTTC. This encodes CASNDILSYEQYF.

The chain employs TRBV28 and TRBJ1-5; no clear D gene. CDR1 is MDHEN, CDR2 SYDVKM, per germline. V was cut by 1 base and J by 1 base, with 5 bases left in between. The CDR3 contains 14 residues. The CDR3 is CASSLSDSNQPQHF. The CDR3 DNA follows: TGTGCCAGCAGTTTATCTGACAGCAATCAGCCCCAGCATTTT.

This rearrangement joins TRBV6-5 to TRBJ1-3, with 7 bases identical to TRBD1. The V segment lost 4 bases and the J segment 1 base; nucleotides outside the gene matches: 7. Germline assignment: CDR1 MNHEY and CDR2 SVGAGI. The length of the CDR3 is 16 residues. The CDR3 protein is CASSSAGQRSGNTIYF. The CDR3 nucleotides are TGTGCCAGCAGTTCCGCGGGACAGCGTTCTGGAAACACCATATATTTT.

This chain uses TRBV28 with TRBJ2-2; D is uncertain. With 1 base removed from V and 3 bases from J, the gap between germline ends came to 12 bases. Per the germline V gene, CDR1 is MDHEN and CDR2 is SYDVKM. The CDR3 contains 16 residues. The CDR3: CASSLSSWSDTGELFF. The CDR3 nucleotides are TGTGCCAGCAGTTTATCGAGTTGGAGCGACACCGGGGAGCTGTTTTTT. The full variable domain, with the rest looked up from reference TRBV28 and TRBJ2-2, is DVKVTQSSRYLVKRTGEKVFLECVQDMDHENMFWYRQDPGLGLRLIYFSYDVKMKEKGDIPEGYSVSREKKERFSLILESASTNQTSMYLCASSLSSWSDTGELFFGEGSRLTVL.

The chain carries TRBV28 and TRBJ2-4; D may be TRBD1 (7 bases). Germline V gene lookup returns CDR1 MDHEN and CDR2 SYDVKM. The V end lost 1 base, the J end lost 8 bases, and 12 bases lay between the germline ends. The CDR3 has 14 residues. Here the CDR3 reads CASSLSAGGYIQYF. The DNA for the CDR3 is TGTGCCAGCAGTTTATCGGCAGGGGGGTACATTCAGTACTTC. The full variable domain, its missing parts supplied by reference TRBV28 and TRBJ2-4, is DVKVTQSSRYLVKRTGEKVFLECVQDMDHENMFWYRQDPGLGLRLIYFSYDVKMKEKGDIPEGYSVSREKKERFSLILESASTNQTSMYLCASSLSAGGYIQYFGAGTRLSVL.

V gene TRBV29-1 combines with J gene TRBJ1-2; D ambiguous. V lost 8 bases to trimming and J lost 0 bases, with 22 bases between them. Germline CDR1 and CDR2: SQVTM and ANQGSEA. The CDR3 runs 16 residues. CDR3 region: CSSYGVSDTSNYGYTF. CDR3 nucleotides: TGCAGCTCCTATGGGGTATCTGACACTTCTAACTATGGCTACACCTTC.

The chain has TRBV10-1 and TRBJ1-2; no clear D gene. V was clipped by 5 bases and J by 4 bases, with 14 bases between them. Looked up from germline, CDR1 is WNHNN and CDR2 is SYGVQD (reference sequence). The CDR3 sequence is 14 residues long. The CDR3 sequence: CASSHQTWGYGYTF. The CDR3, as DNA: TGCGCCAGCAGTCACCAGACCTGGGGCTATGGCTACACCTTC.

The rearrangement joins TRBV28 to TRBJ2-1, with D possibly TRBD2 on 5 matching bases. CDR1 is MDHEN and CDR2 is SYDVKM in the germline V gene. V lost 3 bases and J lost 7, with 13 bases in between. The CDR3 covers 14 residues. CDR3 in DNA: TGTGCCAGCAGTTTTCGTAGGGAGTTAAATGAGCAGTTCTTC. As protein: CASSFRRELNEQFF.

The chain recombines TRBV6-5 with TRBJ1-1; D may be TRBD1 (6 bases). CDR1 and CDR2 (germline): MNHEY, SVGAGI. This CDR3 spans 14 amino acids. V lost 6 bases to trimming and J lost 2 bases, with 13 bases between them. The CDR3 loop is CASSLLRGNTEAFF. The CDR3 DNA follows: TGTGCCAGCAGCCTACTCAGGGGAAACACTGAAGCTTTCTTT.

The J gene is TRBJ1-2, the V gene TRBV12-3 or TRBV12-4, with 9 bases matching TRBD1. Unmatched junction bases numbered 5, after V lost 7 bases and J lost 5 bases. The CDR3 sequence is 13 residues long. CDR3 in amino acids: CASTGTGMYGYTF. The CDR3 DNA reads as TGTGCCAGCACCGGGACAGGGATGTATGGCTACACCTTC.

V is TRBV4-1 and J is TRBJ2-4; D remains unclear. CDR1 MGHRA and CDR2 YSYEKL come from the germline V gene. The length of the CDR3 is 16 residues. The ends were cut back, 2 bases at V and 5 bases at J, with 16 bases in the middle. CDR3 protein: CASSQTDTTIQNIQYF. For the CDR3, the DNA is TGCGCCAGCAGCCAAACTGACACGACGATTCAAAACATTCAGTACTTC.

CDR3 amino acids: CASSRDRTNQPQHF. The CDR3 DNA is TGTGCCAGCAGTCGGGACAGGACAAATCAGCCCCAGCATTTT. The genes are TRBV28 and TRBJ1-5; 8 nucleotides match TRBD1. Germline V gene lookup returns CDR1 MDHEN and CDR2 SYDVKM. The junction had 4 bases not matched to a gene; V was cut back by 5 bases and J by 4 bases. There are 14 residues in the CDR3.

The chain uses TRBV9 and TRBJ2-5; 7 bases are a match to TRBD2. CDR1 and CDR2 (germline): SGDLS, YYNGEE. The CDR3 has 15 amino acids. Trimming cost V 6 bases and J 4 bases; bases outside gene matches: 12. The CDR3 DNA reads TGTGCCAGCACCTGGGGAGAGGGGAGGGGAGAGACCCAGTACTTC. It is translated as CASTWGEGRGETQYF.

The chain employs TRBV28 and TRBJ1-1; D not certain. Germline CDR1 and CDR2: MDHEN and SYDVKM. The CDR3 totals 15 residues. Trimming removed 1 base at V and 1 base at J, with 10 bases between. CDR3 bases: TGTGCCAGCAGTTTATATGTCAGCCAGAACACTGAAGCTTTCTTT. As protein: CASSLYVSQNTEAFF.